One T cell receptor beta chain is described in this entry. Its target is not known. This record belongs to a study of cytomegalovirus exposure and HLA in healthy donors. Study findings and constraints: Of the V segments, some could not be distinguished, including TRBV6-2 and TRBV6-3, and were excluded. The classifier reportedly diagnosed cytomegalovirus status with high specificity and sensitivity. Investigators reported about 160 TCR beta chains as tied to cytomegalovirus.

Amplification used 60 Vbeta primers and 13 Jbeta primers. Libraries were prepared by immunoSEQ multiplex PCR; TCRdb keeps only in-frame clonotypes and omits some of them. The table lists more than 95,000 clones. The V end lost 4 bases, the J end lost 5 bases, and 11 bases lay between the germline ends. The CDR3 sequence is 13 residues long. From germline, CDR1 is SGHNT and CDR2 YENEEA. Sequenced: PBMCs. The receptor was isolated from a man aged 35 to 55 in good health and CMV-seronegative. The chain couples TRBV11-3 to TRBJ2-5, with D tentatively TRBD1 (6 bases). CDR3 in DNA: TGTGCCAGCAGCTGGACAGTGCGGGAGACCCAGTACTTC. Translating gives CASSWTVRETQYF.